What follows are 24 T cell receptor beta chains derived from one specimen sequenced in a study of T cell repertoires in cytomegalovirus infection. MiXCR, applied by TCRdb to the reads, yields one record per CDR3 protein. The data contain about 900,000 distinct CDR3 sequences, approximately 32% of them singletons. These receptors have no identified antigens. Sequencing was performed on cultured CD8+ T cells from PBMCs, taken from culture after CMV antigen stimulation. The receptors come from a human donor in good health (CMV status not recorded). Some clones in this sample may be carry-over from other donors' samples.

The V gene is TRBV6-6, the J gene TRBJ2-6; a possible D gene is TRBD1 (6 bases). From germline, CDR1 is MNHNY and CDR2 SVGAGI (reference sequence). The CDR3 is 19 amino acids. V was cut by 4 bases and J by 0 bases, with 19 bases left in between. CDR3 DNA: TGTGCCAGCAGTTGGGGGCAGGGGCCTACATACTCTGGGGCCAACGTCCTGACTTTC. Its translation is CASSWGQGPTYSGANVLTF.

The J gene is TRBJ2-2, the V gene TRBV20-1, with unresolved D. The CDR3 has 11 amino acids. CDR1 is DFQATT, CDR2 SNEGSKA, per germline (reference sequence). The CDR3: CSLFRTGELFF. DNA for the CDR3: TGCAGCCTCTTCAGGACCGGGGAGCTGTTTTTT.

The CDR3 loop reads CASSPLGRISYNEQFF. The CDR3 bases are TGTGCCAGCAGTCCCCTAGGGCGGATCTCCTACAATGAGCAGTTCTTC. This chain joins TRBV27 and TRBJ2-1; D is unresolved. The CDR3 loop spans 16 amino acids. Germline-derived CDR1 and CDR2 are MNHEY and SMNVEV (reference sequence). Trimming removed 5 bases at V and 0 bases at J, with 14 bases between.

The chain joins TRBV29-1 to TRBJ1-4, with TRBD1 matching over 9 bases. After removal of 6 bases from V and 8 bases from J, the junction contained 10 bases not matched to a gene. Germline CDR1 reads SQVTM; CDR2 reads ANQGSEA. This CDR3 spans 14 amino acids. CDR3 amino acids: CSVLGTGTGEKLFF. CDR3 bases: TGCAGCGTCCTCGGGACAGGGACTGGCGAAAAACTGTTTTTT.

V gene TRBV7-6 combines with J gene TRBJ2-5; 10 bases map to TRBD2. The CDR3 spans 16 residues. CDR1 and CDR2 (germline): SGHVS, FNYEAQ. Trimming removed 5 bases from V and 5 bases from J; junction bases left unmatched: 11. The CDR3 sequence: CASSLLSGGAFETQYF. The CDR3 DNA is TGTGCCAGCAGCCTGCTAAGCGGGGGGGCCTTCGAGACCCAGTACTTC.

This clonotype was observed a few times. The V gene is TRBV27, the J gene TRBJ1-1; D is unclear. Trimming pared 4 bases from V and 0 bases from J, leaving 9 bases between. The germline V gene encodes CDR1 MNHEY and CDR2 SMNVEV (reference sequence). The CDR3 runs to 14 residues. The CDR3 DNA reads TGTGCCAGCAGTTGGGGTGGAGTGAACACTGAAGCTTTCTTT. The encoded protein is CASSWGGVNTEAFF.

This clonotype has a single count. The V and J genes are TRBV25-1 and TRBJ1-2; D gene ambiguous. The CDR3 runs to 13 residues. Between the trimmed V and J ends, which lost 4 bases and 6 bases, there was a span of 12 bases. CDR1 MGHDK and CDR2 SYGVNS come from the germline V gene. The chain's CDR3 is CASSVFVGDGYTF. CDR3 nucleotides: TGTGCCAGCAGTGTTTTCGTCGGGGATGGCTACACCTTC.

A few counts support this clonotype. This chain uses TRBV20-1 with TRBJ1-6; perhaps TRBD1 as D (6 bases). Germline assignment: CDR1 DFQATT and CDR2 SNEGSKA (reference sequence). The CDR3 consists of 15 residues. Trimming removed 0 bases from V and 6 bases from J, with 12 bases in between. The CDR3 reads CSARDRGDPNSPLHF. CDR3 DNA: TGCAGTGCTAGAGATAGGGGGGACCCTAATTCACCCCTCCACTTT.

This chain joins TRBV14 and TRBJ2-7; the D call may be TRBD1 or TRBD2 (6 bases each). The CDR3 runs 14 residues. Germline lookup yields CDR1 SGHDN and CDR2 FVKESK. The ends were cut back, 4 bases at V and 5 bases at J, with 15 bases in the middle. CDR3 sequence reads: CASSRSRGGNEQYF. CDR3 in DNA: TGTGCCAGCAGCCGTTCCAGAGGGGGGAACGAGCAGTACTTC.

The J gene is TRBJ2-5, the V gene TRBV29-1; D not certain. The CDR3 is 10 residues long. V was clipped by 3 bases and J by 5 bases, with 4 bases between them. CDR1 and CDR2 from the germline V gene are SQVTM and ANQGSEA. The CDR3: CSVDAETQYF. CDR3 DNA: TGCAGCGTTGACGCCGAGACCCAGTACTTC.

V is TRBV15 and J is TRBJ2-2; D is uncertain. Trimming shortened V by 0 bases and J by 2 bases, and 10 bases separated the two germline ends. Per germline, CDR1 LNHNV and CDR2 YYDKDF (reference sequence). There are 16 residues in the CDR3. CDR3 bases: TGTGCCACCAGCAGAGAAGGGAACCCTAACACCGGGGAGCTGTTTTTT. Translated: CATSREGNPNTGELFF.

The CDR3 is CATSRGRGETQYF. DNA of the CDR3: TGTGCCACCAGCAGAGGGCGAGGGGAGACCCAGTACTTC. The chain is built from TRBV15 and TRBJ2-5; D may be TRBD2 (5 bases). The germline gives CDR1 LNHNV, CDR2 YYDKDF (reference sequence). Between the trimmed V and J ends, which lost 1 base and 5 bases, there was a span of 8 bases. The CDR3 runs to 13 residues.

CDR3 sequence (DNA): TGTGCCAGCAGCTCCAAGTACTACAATGAGCAGTTCTTC. Protein sequence: CASSSKYYNEQFF. The chain is built from TRBV9 and TRBJ2-1; no firm D call. Trimming removed 4 bases from V and 3 bases from J, with 8 bases in between. In germline, CDR1 is SGDLS, CDR2 YYNGEE. The CDR3 consists of 13 residues.

A few counts support this clonotype. This chain links TRBV19 with TRBJ2-2; D is undetermined. This CDR3 has 13 amino acids. Looked up from germline, CDR1 is LNHDA and CDR2 is SQIVND (reference sequence). V was shortened by 3 bases and J by 7 bases, with 9 bases between the two germline ends. This CDR3 is CASSIWEDGELFF. CDR3 in DNA: TGTGCCAGTAGTATCTGGGAAGACGGGGAGCTGTTTTTT.

This chain links TRBV7-6 with TRBJ1-4; TRBD1 matches at 7 bases. Germline CDR1 is SGHVS and CDR2 is FNYEAQ. The J segment lost 7 bases and the V segment lost 5 bases, leaving 13 bases of the junction unmatched. This CDR3 has 16 amino acids. DNA of the CDR3: TGTGCCAGCAGCCCTATCCGGGACAGCTCGGTTGAAAAACTGTTTTTT. This gives the protein CASSPIRDSSVEKLFF.

In this sample, this clonotype turned up a few times. The chain carries TRBV7-6 and TRBJ2-3, with D perhaps TRBD1 (5 bases). The CDR3 consists of 18 residues. V lost 2 bases, J lost 4 bases, and 22 bases lay in between. Per the germline V gene, CDR1 is SGHVS and CDR2 is FNYEAQ. CDR3 residues: CASSLPTGGARWADTQYF. The CDR3 DNA follows: TGTGCCAGCAGCTTACCCACGGGTGGGGCGCGTTGGGCAGATACGCAGTATTTT.

The chain uses TRBV20-1 and TRBJ1-3, with D tentatively TRBD1 (6 bases). The germline CDR1 and CDR2 sequences are DFQATT and SNEGSKA (reference sequence). This CDR3 has 15 residues. V was trimmed by 1 base and J by 0 bases, leaving 10 bases between them. CDR3 protein: CSARVPGHSGNTIYF. CDR3 sequence (DNA): TGCAGTGCTAGAGTCCCGGGACACTCTGGAAACACCATATATTTT.

This clonotype appeared a few times. In DNA form, the CDR3 reads TGTGCCAGTAGTCTGTCCCGGGGTATCACTGAAGCTTTCTTT. Translating it yields CASSLSRGITEAFF. This sequence joins TRBV19 and TRBJ1-1; no reliable D call. The CDR3 consists of 14 residues. V dropped 5 bases and J dropped 4 bases, with 14 bases sitting between them. Germline CDR1 reads LNHDA; CDR2 reads SQIVND (reference sequence).

As for this clonotype: A junction end diverges from the germline sequence, so it may reflect a read error. This sequence joins TRBV29-1 and TRBJ1-1, with 9 nucleotides matching TRBD1. The germline V gene has CDR1 SQVTM and CDR2 ANQGSEA. This CDR3 region has 14 residues. The CDR3 spells CSVLRDRVNTEAFF. In nucleotides, the CDR3 is TGCAGCGTACTCCGGGACAGGGTGAATACTGAAGCTTTCTTT.

This clonotype was counted only a few times. The rearrangement links TRBV7-9 to TRBJ2-1; D possibly corresponds to TRBD1 (5 bases). The germline V gene has CDR1 SEHNR and CDR2 FQNEAQ (reference sequence). CDR3 length: 14 amino acids. V was shortened by 6 bases and J by 4 bases, with 13 bases between the two germline ends. CDR3 amino acids: CASSPRRDYNEQFF. Here the CDR3 DNA reads TGTGCCAGCAGTCCCCGCAGGGATTACAATGAGCAGTTCTTC. The full variable domain, with the rest looked up from reference TRBV7-9 and TRBJ2-1, is DTGVSQNPRHKITKRGQNVTFRCDPISEHNRLYWYRQTLGQGPEFLTYFQNEAQLEKSRLLSDRFSAERPKGSFSTLEIQRTEQGDSAMYLCASSPRRDYNEQFFGPGTRLTVL.

This clonotype was seen just once. The V and J genes are TRBV6-2 or TRBV6-3 and TRBJ1-5; D unclear. V was shortened by 2 bases and J by 10 bases, with 15 bases between the two germline ends. In germline, CDR1 is MNHEY, CDR2 SVGEGT. CDR3 length: 14 residues. The CDR3, as DNA: TGTGCCAGCAGTTACGGTACGGCTGTCCTACCCCAGCATTTT. Amino acids: CASSYGTAVLPQHF.

There are a few counts of this clonotype. The chain is built from TRBV7-6 and TRBJ1-4; TRBD1 matches at 7 bases. CDR1 SGHVS and CDR2 FNYEAQ come from the germline V gene. This CDR3 has 17 residues. V lost 4 bases, J lost 10 bases, and 18 bases stayed unmatched. CDR3 residues: CASSSTSGQDPGGKLFF. The CDR3 nucleotides are TGTGCCAGCAGCTCGACCTCAGGACAGGACCCAGGGGGAAAACTGTTTTTT.

In regard to this clonotype: A much larger clone differs from this one at a single base, so this may be a read error. This chain connects TRBV7-6 to TRBJ2-1; 9 bases fit TRBD2. The CDR3 sequence is 16 residues long. The germline gives CDR1 SGHVS, CDR2 FNYEAQ. DNA of the CDR3: TGTGCCAGCAACTTATCTGCGGGGGGGCTTTACAATGAGCAGTTCTTC. The encoded protein is CASNLSAGGLYNEQFF.

As to this clonotype: Here the CDR3 omits its conserved ending phenylalanine or tryptophan, so a read error is the likely source. The chain employs TRBV18 and TRBJ1-5, with D possibly matching TRBD1 (5 bases). Deletions cut 2 bases from V and 7 bases from J, with 12 bases between. CDR1 and CDR2 from the germline V gene are KGHSH and LQKENI. The CDR3 length is 14 residues. The CDR3 sequence: CASSPAARGQPQHL. The CDR3 DNA is TGTGCCAGCTCACCAGCGGCGAGGGGACAGCCCCAGCATTTA.